Given below is one T cell receptor beta chain in context. Its target is unknown. Though nominally healthy at sampling, donors likely had unrecorded immune exposures. Primers included in the PCR were 60 Vbeta and 13 Jbeta primers. Assay used: immunoSEQ multiplex PCR; TCRdb lists only in-frame clones, some missing. The sample has some 150,000 clones; about 82% are singletons. These data belong to a study of cytomegalovirus exposure and HLA in healthy donors. Study observations and caveats: A missense variant in DCLRE1C was later tied to TCR beta V- and J-gene trimming. Sequencing depth across donors, presence/absence analyses assumed, was roughly uniform. The authors judged a highly shared variant cluster likely a sequencing artifact.

Per the germline V gene, CDR1 is LNHDA and CDR2 is SQIVND (reference sequence). J was trimmed by 6 bases and V by 5 bases; bases with no gene match: 7. The CDR3 is made up of 14 amino acids. The chain recombines TRBV19 with TRBJ1-5, with 7 positions matching TRBD1. Sequenced material: PBMCs. This receptor was identified in a woman under 40 in good health and CMV-seropositive. The CDR3 DNA reads as TGTGCCAGTAGTCTATACAGGGGAGGTCAGCCCCAGCATTTT. It is translated as CASSLYRGGQPQHF.